This TCR beta chain originates from a study of T cell responses to AZD1222 COVID-19 vaccine. Points from the study as a whole: The study identified only 6 or 7 AZD1222 recipients as seropositive at baseline.

Clones were read by immunoSEQ multiplex PCR, and TCRdb kept only the in-frame ones, dropping some. This sample has fewer than 120,000 clones, with approximately 90% found just once. This clone was seen once. Its antigen is still unknown. Germline V gene lookup returns CDR1 SGHNT and CDR2 YYREEE (reference sequence). The CDR3 runs to 13 residues. V dropped 7 bases and J dropped 6 bases, with 15 bases sitting between them. The TCR comes from an adult who received the AZD1222 COVID-19 vaccine. The chain carries TRBV5-4 and TRBJ2-3; D remains unclear. The source was peripheral blood, collected 28 days after the second AZD1222 dose. CDR3 DNA sequence: TGTGCCAGCCATTTGGATCGTCTTGATACGCAGTATTTT. Protein sequence: CASHLDRLDTQYF. Variable domain in full (rest from reference TRBV5-4 and TRBJ2-3): ETGVTQSPTHLIKTRGQQVTLRCSSQSGHNTVSWYQQALGQGPQFIFQYYREEENGRGNFPPRFSGLQFPNYSSELNVNALELDDSALYLCASHLDRLDTQYFGPGTRLTVL.